This TCR beta chain originates from a study of cytotoxic CD8 clonotypes in ibrutinib-treated CLL. Overall study context: Among the patients, 11 presented as relapsed/refractory and around 16 as treatment-naive; fewer than 18 showed unmutated IGHV. It was after a median about 12 months of treatment, range 6 to 36, that response samples were taken. Study-level results: In sustained-remission versus progressing patients, sampling times differed. Increased clonality at ibrutinib response gave way to a return toward baseline at progression.

This CDR3 is built from 14 residues. Assay: immunoSEQ multiplex PCR; the TCRdb copy retains only in-frame clones and omits some. Of around 200,000 clones in the sample, 60% to 80% are singletons; the top ten hold 5.5% to 7%. About this clone: Its antigen is unidentified.

The sequence was collected from a human donor with chronic lymphocytic leukemia. The chain is built from TRBV1 and TRBJ2-5. TRBV1 is a documented pseudogene. The material was PBMCs, obtained after 12 months of ibrutinib treatment. The CDR3: CTSSLWRRLKTQYF. The CDR3 DNA reads as TGCACCAGCAGCCTTTGGCGAAGGCTGAAGACCCAGTACTTC.